These 13 T cell receptor beta chains were sequenced from one sample in a study of T-cell memory formation after mild COVID-19. Using its own MiXCR run on the 5' RACE reads, TCRdb lists one record per CDR3 protein. The sample shows roughly 550,000 distinct CDR3 sequences, about 20% of them seen only once. Input material: PBMCs or a T cell subset sorted from them (not recorded which). Receptors originate from an adult woman who had mild COVID-19 (a few samples of this study predate the infection). Cell type and time point are not known.

CDR3 sequence: CASSQGVLTGAVPYEQYF. The DNA of the CDR3 is TGTGCCAGCAGCCAGGGCGTTCTAACAGGGGCCGTCCCCTACGAGCAGTACTTC. This chain links TRBV4-2 with TRBJ2-7; TRBD1 matches at 7 bases. Per the germline V gene, CDR1 is LGHNA and CDR2 is YNFKEQ. The V segment lost 3 bases and the J segment 2 bases; nucleotides outside the gene matches: 16. The CDR3 covers 18 residues.

This chain links TRBV14 with TRBJ1-2, with D hard to call. This CDR3 is 13 amino acids long. The V end lost 5 bases, the J end lost 4 bases, and 11 bases lay between the germline ends. In germline, CDR1 is SGHDN, CDR2 FVKESK. The CDR3 reads CASSLGAVYGYTF. As DNA, the CDR3 is TGTGCCAGCAGCTTGGGAGCTGTCTATGGCTACACCTTC.

This rearrangement joins TRBV7-3 to TRBJ1-2; D is unresolved. The CDR3 is 14 amino acids. Trimming left V 4 bases short and J 8 bases short, with 17 bases between. Germline CDR1 SGHTA, CDR2 FQGTGA. The CDR3 bases are TGTGCCAGCAGCTCGAGTCGCGGATCAGGAGGCTACACCTTC. Its translation is CASSSSRGSGGYTF.

This clonotype was counted a few times. The chain combines TRBV28 with TRBJ1-5, with D hard to call. Per germline, CDR1 MDHEN and CDR2 SYDVKM. V was shortened by 2 bases and J by 7 bases, with 12 bases between the two germline ends. This CDR3 spans 14 amino acids. For the CDR3, the DNA is TGTGCCAGCAGTTTAGCACGGGGAAGGCAGCCCCAGCATTTT. Its protein is CASSLARGRQPQHF.

The chain recombines TRBV20-1 with TRBJ2-2; a possible D gene is TRBD1 (6 bases). CDR3 length: 15 residues. Trimming removed 4 bases from V and 2 bases from J, with 14 bases in between. CDR1 is DFQATT, CDR2 SNEGSKA, per germline (reference sequence). For the CDR3, the DNA is TGCAGTGCTACATTGCCGGGACAAAACACCGGGGAGCTGTTTTTT. Translated, it gives CSATLPGQNTGELFF.

This chain joins TRBV7-9 and TRBJ2-7; possibly TRBD1 for D (5 bases). Trimming pared 1 base from V and 5 bases from J, leaving 15 bases between. In germline, CDR1 is SEHNR, CDR2 FQNEAQ (reference sequence). The CDR3 contains 15 residues. CDR3 region: CASSLGSTEWNEQYF. The DNA for the CDR3 is TGTGCCAGCAGCTTAGGGTCGACAGAATGGAACGAGCAGTACTTC.

This clonotype has just a few counts. The chain carries TRBV5-1 and TRBJ1-1, with D possibly being TRBD1 (5 bases). V was trimmed by 4 bases and J by 4 bases, leaving 20 bases between them. The germline V gene has CDR1 SGHRS and CDR2 YFSETQ. The CDR3 spans 16 residues. CDR3 protein: CASSAPGLLTGTEAFF. DNA for the CDR3: TGCGCCAGCAGCGCCCCGGGACTCCTGACGGGCACTGAAGCTTTCTTT. Full variable domain (remainder filled in from reference TRBV5-1 and TRBJ1-1): KAGVTQTPRYLIKTRGQQVTLSCSPISGHRSVSWYQQTPGQGLQFLFEYFSETQRNKGNFPGRFSGRQFSNSRSEMNVSTLELGDSALYLCASSAPGLLTGTEAFFGQGTRLTVV.

The rearrangement joins TRBV6-2 or TRBV6-3 to TRBJ1-1; unclear D gene. This CDR3 is 11 amino acids long. Between the trimmed V and J ends, which lost 5 bases and 7 bases, there was a span of 8 bases. The germline CDR1 and CDR2 sequences are MNHEY and SVGEGT. In nucleotides, the CDR3 is TGTGCCAGCAGTCCCGGTTTTGAAGCTTTCTTT. Its translation: CASSPGFEAFF.

The rearrangement uses TRBV29-1 and TRBJ2-3; TRBD1 is a possible D gene (5 bases). CDR1 is SQVTM and CDR2 is ANQGSEA in the germline V gene. CDR3 length: 13 residues. With 6 bases removed from V and 4 bases from J, the gap between germline ends came to 14 bases. The CDR3 DNA reads as TGCAGCGTCGGCTCAGGGTGGGCAGATACGCAGTATTTT. It encodes CSVGSGWADTQYF.

There are a few counts of this clonotype. This chain links TRBV18 with TRBJ2-4; D uncertain. The CDR3 runs 12 residues. From germline, CDR1 is KGHSH and CDR2 LQKENI. The germline V and J ends were trimmed by 3 bases and 5 bases, with 5 bases remaining between them. CDR3 in DNA: TGTGCCAGCTCACCCGCAGAAAACATTCAGTACTTC. Amino acid sequence: CASSPAENIQYF.

The chain is built from TRBV7-9 and TRBJ2-7; the D call may be TRBD1 or TRBD2 (5 bases each). Trimming left V 5 bases short and J 3 bases short, with 11 bases between. The CDR3 runs to 13 residues. The germline V gene has CDR1 SEHNR and CDR2 FQNEAQ (reference sequence). The CDR3 is CASSPRDDYEQYF. The CDR3 nucleotides are TGTGCCAGCAGCCCCCGGGACGACTACGAGCAGTACTTC.

This clonotype was counted a few times. The V call is TRBV13, the J call TRBJ2-3; D unclear. The ends were cut back, 5 bases at V and 5 bases at J, with 11 bases in the middle. CDR3 size: 13 residues. Germline CDR1 is PRHDT and CDR2 is FYEKMQ (reference sequence). The CDR3 nucleotides read TGTGCCAGCAGCCAGGCCAGGAGAGATACGCAGTATTTT. Translated, it gives CASSQARRDTQYF.

The chain carries TRBV4-2 and TRBJ2-7, with 11 bases matching TRBD2. There are 16 residues in the CDR3. Per germline, CDR1 LGHNA and CDR2 YNFKEQ. Trimming at V came to 0 bases and at J to 4 bases, leaving 5 bases not matched to a gene. The CDR3 here is CASSQELGTSGYEQYF. CDR3 bases: TGTGCCAGCAGCCAAGAGTTGGGGACTAGCGGATACGAGCAGTACTTC.